This TCR beta chain originates from a study of cytomegalovirus exposure and HLA in healthy donors. About the study: The Caucasian-associated ancestry cluster contained about four fifths of the approximately 400 genotyped donors.

At the time of sampling, donors were nominally healthy, though unrecorded immune exposures were likely. Researchers ran the PCR with 60 Vbeta and 13 Jbeta primers. TCRdb's table, derived via immunoSEQ multiplex PCR, lists solely in-frame clones and lacks some. The sample includes 120,000 to 150,000 clones. Sequenced sample: PBMCs. The receptor's source is a woman under 30 in good health and CMV-seronegative.

Written as DNA, the CDR3 is TGTGCCAGCAGCCATGGCCGGGACACAGAGACCCAGTACTTC. This sequence encodes CASSHGRDTETQYF. The chain couples TRBV7-2 to TRBJ2-5, with D maybe TRBD1 (6 bases). Trimming shortened V by 5 bases and J by 4 bases, and 14 bases separated the two germline ends. Germline V gene lookup returns CDR1 SGHTA and CDR2 FQGNSA. This CDR3 is built from 14 residues.